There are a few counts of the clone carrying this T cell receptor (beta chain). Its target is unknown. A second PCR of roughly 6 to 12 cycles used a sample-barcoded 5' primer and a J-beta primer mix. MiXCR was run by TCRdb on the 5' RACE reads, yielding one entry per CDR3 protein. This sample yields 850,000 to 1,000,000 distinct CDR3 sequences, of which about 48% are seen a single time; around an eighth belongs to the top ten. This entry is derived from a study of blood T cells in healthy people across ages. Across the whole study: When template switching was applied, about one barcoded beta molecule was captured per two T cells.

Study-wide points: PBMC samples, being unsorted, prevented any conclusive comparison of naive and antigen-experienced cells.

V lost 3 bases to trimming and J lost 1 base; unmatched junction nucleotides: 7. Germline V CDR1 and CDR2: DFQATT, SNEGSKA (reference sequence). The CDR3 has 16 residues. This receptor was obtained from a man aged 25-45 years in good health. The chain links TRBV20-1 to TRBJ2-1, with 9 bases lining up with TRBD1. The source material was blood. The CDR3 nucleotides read TGCAGTGCTAGGGAAAAGGGACAGGGTTCCTACAATGAGCAGTTCTTC. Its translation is CSAREKGQGSYNEQFF.